The next 25 T cell receptor beta chains were all read from a single sample in a study of human T cells and chemical hapten exposure. Time point: patch test 3, about 24 weeks after DPC sensitization. The treatment is: therapeutic diphenylcyclopropenone sensitization with weekly scalp DPC. TCRdb reprocessed the RACE reads via MiXCR and lists one record per CDR3 protein. Of approximately 110,000 distinct CDR3 sequences listed, under 40% are singletons. Sequencing used whole blood, obtained in connection with sensitization to the hapten diphenylcyclopropenone (DPC). The receptor source for this set is a man between 35 and 55 years old with alopecia areata. Some clones in this sample may be carry-over from other donors' samples.

This clonotype was seen a few times. The chain carries TRBV24-1 and TRBJ2-5; D gene uncertain. The ends were cut back, 5 bases at V and 1 base at J, with 10 bases in the middle. The CDR3 sequence is 14 residues long. Germline V gene data show CDR1 as KGHDR and CDR2 as SFDVKD. CDR3 nucleotides: TGTGCCACCAGTGGGTCAGGCAGCCAAGAGACCCAGTACTTC. Amino acid sequence: CATSGSGSQETQYF.

This chain links TRBV12-3 or TRBV12-4 with TRBJ2-5, with 10 nucleotides matching TRBD1. Trimming removed 10 bases from V and 1 base from J; junction bases left unmatched: 9. The CDR3 has 15 residues. Here the CDR3 DNA reads TGTGCCACCTCACGACAGGGGGCATCCCAAGAGACCCAGTACTTC. Protein product: CATSRQGASQETQYF.

The gene calls are TRBV9 and TRBJ2-1, with TRBD2 matching over 8 bases. The germline V gene has CDR1 SGDLS and CDR2 YYNGEE. The V segment lost 2 bases and the J segment 9 bases; nucleotides outside the gene matches: 7. The CDR3 has 14 amino acids. The CDR3 nucleotides are TGTGCCAGCAGCGTGACTAGCGAGCATGGTGAGCAGTTCTTC. Its protein is CASSVTSEHGEQFF.

This clonotype came up a few times. One end of the junction does not line up with germline, which may come from a read error. The chain is built from TRBV7-7 and TRBJ2-5, with 8 bases lining up with TRBD2. The CDR3 is made up of 16 amino acids. Germline V lookup: CDR1 SSHAT, CDR2 FNYEAQ (reference sequence). The CDR3 sequence: CASSPHSGTIQETQYF. The CDR3 DNA follows: TGTGCTAGCAGCCCGCATAGCGGGACGATACAAGAGACCCAGTACTTC. Drawing the rest from reference TRBV7-7 and TRBJ2-5, the complete variable domain is GAGVSQSPRYKVTKRGQDVTLRCDPISSHATLYWYQQALGQGPEFLTYFNYEAQPDKSGLPSDRFSAERPEGSISTLTIQRTEQRDSAMYRCASSPHSGTIQETQYFGPGTRLLVL.

In this sample, this clonotype turned up a few times. CDR3 bases: TGCGCCAGCAGCCAAGCTGAAGTGGTCCCCTACGAGCAGTACGTC. This sequence encodes CASSQAEVVPYEQYV. V and J are TRBV4-3 and TRBJ2-7, with D hard to call. Looked up from germline, CDR1 is LGHNA and CDR2 is YSLEER. The CDR3 runs 15 residues. Trimming left V 1 base short and J 2 bases short, with 12 bases between.

This clonotype turned up a few times. The genes are TRBV7-2 and TRBJ2-3, with 8 positions matching TRBD2. Germline V lookup: CDR1 SGHTA, CDR2 FQGNSA. The V and J ends lost 8 bases and 4 bases, in that order; junction bases with no gene match: 11. This CDR3 region has 15 residues. CDR3: CASGVAGSRSDTQYF. Written as DNA, the CDR3 is TGTGCCAGCGGGGTAGCGGGATCTCGGTCAGATACGCAGTATTTT.

The chain carries TRBV27 and TRBJ1-1; TRBD1 matches at 10 bases. With 4 bases clipped from V and 3 bases from J, the junction kept 8 bases outside the gene matches. The CDR3 runs 16 residues. The germline V gene has CDR1 MNHEY and CDR2 SMNVEV (reference sequence). In DNA form, the CDR3 reads TGTGCCAGCAGTTCACAGACAGGGGGCCCCGACACTGAAGCTTTCTTT. Translating gives CASSSQTGGPDTEAFF.

This clonotype was picked up a small number of times. V and J are TRBV6-6 and TRBJ1-3; no clear D. The germline V gene has CDR1 MNHNY and CDR2 SVGAGI (reference sequence). V lost 5 bases to trimming and J lost 5 bases, with 7 bases between them. There are 12 residues in the CDR3. DNA of the CDR3: TGTGCCAGCAGTCTCGAAAGAAACACCATATATTTT. This translates into CASSLERNTIYF.

V is TRBV29-1 and J is TRBJ2-1, with D maybe TRBD2 (5 bases). Germline CDR1 and CDR2: SQVTM and ANQGSEA. The CDR3 covers 16 residues. The V end lost 2 bases, the J end lost 3 bases, and 17 bases lay between the germline ends. The CDR3 DNA is TGCAGCGTTGAACTTCTAGCCAGCGGATTCTACAATGAGCAGTTCTTC. Protein sequence: CSVELLASGFYNEQFF.

This clonotype has a handful of counts. This chain links TRBV4-3 with TRBJ1-2; TRBD1 is a possible D gene (5 bases). Germline lookup yields CDR1 LGHNA and CDR2 YSLEER. There are 15 residues in the CDR3. Trimming pared 0 bases from V and 2 bases from J, leaving 10 bases between. In nucleotides, the CDR3 is TGCGCCAGCAGCCAAGATTTGGCAGGGAACTATGGCTACACCTTC. It translates to CASSQDLAGNYGYTF.

This clonotype was seen a handful of times. This rearrangement joins TRBV6-5 to TRBJ2-5; D remains unclear. Germline V gene sequence: CDR1 MNHEY, CDR2 SVGAGI. The length of the CDR3 is 12 residues. The ends were cut back, 2 bases at V and 5 bases at J, with 6 bases in the middle. The CDR3 sequence is CASSYGSETQYF. The CDR3 DNA is TGTGCCAGCAGTTACGGATCGGAGACCCAGTACTTC.

A few counts support this clonotype. This chain uses TRBV12-3 or TRBV12-4 with TRBJ2-1; 8 bases align to TRBD1. With V trimmed by 6 bases and J by 4 bases, 8 bases remained unmatched. The CDR3 length is 15 residues. The CDR3 bases are TGTGCCAGCAGCGGACAGGGAAACGGATACAATGAGCAGTTCTTC. It codes for CASSGQGNGYNEQFF.

The chain uses TRBV19 and TRBJ2-5, with D possibly matching TRBD2 (6 bases). With 6 bases removed from V and 4 bases from J, the gap between germline ends came to 15 bases. The CDR3 is made up of 14 amino acids. The germline gives CDR1 LNHDA, CDR2 SQIVND (reference sequence). CDR3 nucleotide sequence: TGTGCCAGTAGGGCTCCCGCGGGGCGAGAGACCCAGTACTTC. It specifies CASRAPAGRETQYF.

Only a few counts were recorded for this clonotype. The rearrangement links TRBV6-5 to TRBJ2-3; D possibly corresponds to TRBD1 (6 bases). Germline V gene sequence: CDR1 MNHEY, CDR2 SVGAGI. The CDR3 loop spans 13 amino acids. V lost 4 bases, J lost 4 bases, and 9 bases lay in between. CDR3 sequence reads: CASSLYRADTQYF. In nucleotides, the CDR3 is TGTGCCAGCAGTTTATACAGGGCAGATACGCAGTATTTT.

This sequence joins TRBV7-9 and TRBJ1-4, with D possibly matching TRBD1 (5 bases). V was trimmed by 1 base and J by 12 bases, leaving 9 bases between them. The CDR3 has 12 residues. Germline V lookup: CDR1 SEHNR, CDR2 FQNEAQ (reference sequence). CDR3 sequence: CASSLGGAELFF. The DNA for the CDR3 is TGTGCCAGCAGCTTAGGAGGGGCGGAACTGTTTTTT.

The chain is built from TRBV29-1 and TRBJ2-3; the match to TRBD2 covers 7 bases. This CDR3 comprises 15 residues. Germline values: CDR1 SQVTM, CDR2 ANQGSEA. V dropped 2 bases and J dropped 3; count of bases not matched to a gene: 8. CDR3 in amino acids: CSVEWGGKGTDTQYF. The CDR3 DNA reads as TGCAGCGTTGAATGGGGAGGGAAAGGAACAGATACGCAGTATTTT.

Concerning this clonotype: The junction and the germline gene differ at one end; a read error may be behind it. V gene TRBV7-9 combines with J gene TRBJ1-1, with unresolved D. The germline gives CDR1 SEHNR, CDR2 FQNEAQ (reference sequence). There are 14 residues in the CDR3. This chain's CDR3 is CASSSIGGITEVFF. The CDR3 nucleotides read TGTGCCAGCAGCTCAATCGGAGGGATCACTGAAGTTTTCTTT.

This chain uses TRBV27 with TRBJ2-7; D is uncertain. The CDR3 consists of 14 residues. Germline CDR1 reads MNHEY; CDR2 reads SMNVEV (reference sequence). V was trimmed by 6 bases and J by 1 base, leaving 13 bases between them. The CDR3 protein is CASRVGYDSYEQYV. Here the CDR3 DNA reads TGTGCCAGCAGGGTGGGGTACGATTCCTACGAGCAGTACGTC.

The chain has TRBV30 and TRBJ2-3; TRBD2 agrees at 15 bases. With V trimmed by 5 bases and J by 9 bases, 9 bases remained unmatched. From germline, CDR1 is GTSNPN and CDR2 SVGIG (reference sequence). The CDR3 loop spans 15 amino acids. The CDR3 sequence: CAWEGKGLAGGTQYF. The CDR3 nucleotides are TGTGCCTGGGAAGGAAAGGGACTAGCGGGAGGAACGCAGTATTTT.

This clonotype was detected only a few times. The chain is built from TRBV20-1 and TRBJ2-7; the D is unclear. The CDR3 covers 14 residues. Trimming removed 5 bases from V and 7 bases from J, with 21 bases in between. From germline, CDR1 is DFQATT and CDR2 SNEGSKA (reference sequence). The CDR3 nucleotides are TGCAGTGCTGGACCCTTACCTGGATCAGCGGAGCAGTACTTC. Amino acids: CSAGPLPGSAEQYF.

In its sample, this clonotype was seen a few times. The rearrangement uses TRBV9 and TRBJ1-3; D gene ambiguous. The CDR3 is 14 residues long. The V end was cut by 2 bases, the J end by 0 bases, with 6 bases between. Germline V gene sequence: CDR1 SGDLS, CDR2 YYNGEE. The CDR3 nucleotides are TGTGCCAGCAGCGTTGACTTCTCTGGAAACACCATATATTTT. Translating gives CASSVDFSGNTIYF.

DNA of the CDR3: TGTGCCAGCAGTTACTCGACGGGCGGGTACAATGAGCAGTTCTTC. Amino acid sequence: CASSYSTGGYNEQFF. The V gene is TRBV6-5, the J gene TRBJ2-1, with D possibly TRBD2 on 5 matching bases. Germline V gene sequence: CDR1 MNHEY, CDR2 SVGAGI. This CDR3 spans 15 amino acids. Trimming took 0 bases from V and 4 from J, leaving 10 bases between them.

A few counts support this clonotype. The chain joins TRBV6-5 to TRBJ2-3; TRBD1 matches at 9 bases. This CDR3 has 15 amino acids. J was trimmed by 1 base and V by 4 bases; bases with no gene match: 3. Germline CDR1 reads MNHEY; CDR2 reads SVGAGI. CDR3 residues: CASSSRDRGTDTQYF. DNA for the CDR3: TGTGCCAGCAGTTCCCGGGACAGGGGCACAGATACGCAGTATTTT.

The rearrangement uses TRBV10-3 and TRBJ1-4; D remains unclear. The germline V and J ends were trimmed by 2 bases and 2 bases, with 9 bases remaining between them. CDR3 length: 15 amino acids. Germline values: CDR1 ENHRY, CDR2 SYGVKD. The DNA of the CDR3 is TGTGCCATCAGTGAGGGTGGTGGCACTAATGAAAAACTGTTTTTT. Protein sequence: CAISEGGGTNEKLFF.

This clonotype was observed a few times. The V gene is TRBV7-8, the J gene TRBJ2-5, with D tentatively TRBD2 (5 bases). Germline CDR1 is SGHVS and CDR2 is FQNEAQ. This CDR3 has 13 amino acids. With 5 bases removed from V and 1 base from J, the gap between germline ends came to 8 bases. This CDR3 reads CASSMDFQETQYF. DNA for the CDR3: TGTGCCAGCAGCATGGACTTCCAAGAGACCCAGTACTTC.